The 6 T cell receptor beta chains listed next were all sequenced from one sample in a study of blood T cell repertoires in COVID-19. Profiled with immunoSEQ multiplex PCR; TCRdb holds only in-frame clones, not every one. This sample has 15,000 to 20,000 clones, with about 92% found just once. The sample comprised peripheral blood. Receptors were obtained from a woman aged 45-59 years with active COVID-19.

This sequence joins TRBV7-8 and TRBJ1-1, with D perhaps matching TRBD1 (5 bases). This CDR3 is 18 amino acids long. Trimming shortened V by 0 bases and J by 1 base, and 18 bases separated the two germline ends. Germline CDR1 is SGHVS and CDR2 is FQNEAQ. CDR3 bases: TGTGCCAGCAGCTTAGCTCACGGTCCCTTAGGGGAGAACACTGAAGCTTTCTTT. Translation: CASSLAHGPLGENTEAFF.

This clone was seen once. The J gene is TRBJ1-2, the V gene TRBV28, with 7 bases that match TRBD1. Germline V gene lookup returns CDR1 MDHEN and CDR2 SYDVKM. This CDR3 is 13 amino acids long. V lost 3 bases, J lost 2 bases, and 0 bases stayed unmatched. The CDR3 loop reads CASSFRGNYGYTF. CDR3 DNA: TGTGCCAGCAGTTTCAGGGGGAACTATGGCTACACCTTC.

The count of this clone is one. The V call is TRBV7-3, the J call TRBJ2-1; D is undetermined. Germline CDR1 is SGHTA and CDR2 is FQGTGA. This CDR3 has 15 amino acids. With 1 base removed from V and 2 bases from J, the gap between germline ends came to 9 bases. The CDR3 bases are TGTGCCAGCAGCTTAAGCGGTCCAGCCTACAATGAGCAGTTCTTC. It specifies CASSLSGPAYNEQFF.

The V call is TRBV19, the J call TRBJ1-6; 8 nucleotides agree with TRBD1. Unmatched junction bases numbered 12, after V lost 7 bases and J lost 7 bases. CDR3 length: 16 amino acids. Per germline, CDR1 LNHDA and CDR2 SQIVND (reference sequence). The CDR3 loop reads CASTHDRGGRNSPLHF. In DNA form, the CDR3 reads TGTGCCAGTACCCACGACAGGGGAGGTAGAAATTCACCCCTCCACTTT. Looking up the rest from reference TRBV19 and TRBJ1-6 gives the full variable domain: DGGITQSPKYLFRKEGQNVTLSCEQNLNHDAMYWYRQDPGQGLRLIYYSQIVNDFQKGDIAEGYSVSREKKESFPLTVTSAQKNPTAFYLCASTHDRGGRNSPLHFGNGTRLTVT.

The chain is built from TRBV9 and TRBJ1-2, with 7 bases fitting TRBD1. Germline assignment: CDR1 SGDLS and CDR2 YYNGEE. The CDR3 runs to 16 residues. Trimming removed 3 bases from V and 5 bases from J; junction bases left unmatched: 13. The CDR3 sequence is CASSDVGAGGGYGYTF. CDR3 DNA sequence: TGTGCCAGCAGCGACGTCGGGGCAGGGGGAGGTTATGGCTACACCTTC.

This rearrangement joins TRBV7-6 to TRBJ2-1, with 10 nucleotides matching TRBD2. Germline loops: CDR1 SGHVS, CDR2 FNYEAQ. V shed 5 bases and J 4 bases; nucleotides not matched to a gene: 11. There are 17 residues in the CDR3. The CDR3 nucleotides read TGTGCCAGCAGCGTGGGACTAGCGACGAACCGATACAATGAGCAGTTCTTC. Translation: CASSVGLATNRYNEQFF.